The entry below gives a single TCR beta chain sequence along with its context. CDR1 is MNHEY, CDR2 SVGAGI, per germline. V was clipped by 6 bases and J by 3 bases; unmatched bases: 9. The CDR3 is 15 residues long. These data belong to a study of T cell changes during pregnancy in multiple sclerosis. Measured with immunoSEQ multiplex PCR; TCRdb has only the in-frame clones, and not every one. The sample records some 70,000 clones, roughly 89% being singletons. This chain connects TRBV6-5 to TRBJ2-3, with TRBD2 matching 7 bases. Sequences were derived from peripheral blood, sampled in the second trimester of pregnancy. The receptor was derived from a female donor with multiple sclerosis, enrolled in a pregnancy study. The CDR3 nucleotides read TGTGCCAGCAGCCCCCTGGGGGGGGGAACAGATACGCAGTATTTT. It codes for CASSPLGGGTDTQYF.